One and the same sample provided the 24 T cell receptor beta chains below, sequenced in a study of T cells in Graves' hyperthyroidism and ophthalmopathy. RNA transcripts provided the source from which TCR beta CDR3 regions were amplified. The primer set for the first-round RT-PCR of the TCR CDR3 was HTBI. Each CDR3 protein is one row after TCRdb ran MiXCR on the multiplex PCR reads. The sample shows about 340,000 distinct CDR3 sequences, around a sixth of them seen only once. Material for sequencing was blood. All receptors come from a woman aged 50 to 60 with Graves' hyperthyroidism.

The CDR3: CASSLRRTPTEAFF. For the CDR3, the DNA is TGTGCCAGCAGTTTACGTCGCACACCCACTGAAGCTTTCTTT. V gene TRBV12-3 or TRBV12-4 combines with J gene TRBJ1-1; D is uncertain. Trimming cost V 2 bases and J 4 bases, with 11 bases left between them. The CDR3 contains 14 residues.

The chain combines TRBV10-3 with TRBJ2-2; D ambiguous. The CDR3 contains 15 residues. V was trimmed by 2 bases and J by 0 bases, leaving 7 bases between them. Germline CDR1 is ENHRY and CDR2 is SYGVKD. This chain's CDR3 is CAISEDNSNTGELFF. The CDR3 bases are TGTGCCATCAGTGAGGACAACTCGAACACCGGGGAGCTGTTTTTT.

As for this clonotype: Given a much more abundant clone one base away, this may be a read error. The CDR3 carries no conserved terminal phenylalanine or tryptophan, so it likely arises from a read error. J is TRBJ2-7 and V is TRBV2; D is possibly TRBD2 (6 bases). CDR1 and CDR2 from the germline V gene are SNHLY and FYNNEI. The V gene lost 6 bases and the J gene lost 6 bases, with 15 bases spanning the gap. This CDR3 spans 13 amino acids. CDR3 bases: TGTGCCAGCAGCTTCCCGCAGGGAGGCGAGCAGTACATC. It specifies CASSFPQGGEQYI.

The CDR3 loop reads CSARDLGHPAENGYTF. The DNA of the CDR3 is TGCAGTGCTAGAGATTTGGGACACCCGGCAGAGAATGGCTACACCTTC. This sequence joins TRBV20-1 and TRBJ1-2; tentatively, D is TRBD1 (6 bases). Trimming removed 0 bases at V and 6 bases at J, with 20 bases between. CDR3 length equals 16 residues. CDR1 and CDR2 from the germline V gene are DFQATT and SNEGSKA (reference sequence).

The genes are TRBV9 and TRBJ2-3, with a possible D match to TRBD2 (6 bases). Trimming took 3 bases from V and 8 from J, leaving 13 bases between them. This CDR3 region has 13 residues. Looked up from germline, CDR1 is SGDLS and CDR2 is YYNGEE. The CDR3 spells CASSETPGGTQYF. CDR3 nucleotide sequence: TGTGCCAGCAGCGAGACTCCCGGGGGTACGCAGTATTTT.

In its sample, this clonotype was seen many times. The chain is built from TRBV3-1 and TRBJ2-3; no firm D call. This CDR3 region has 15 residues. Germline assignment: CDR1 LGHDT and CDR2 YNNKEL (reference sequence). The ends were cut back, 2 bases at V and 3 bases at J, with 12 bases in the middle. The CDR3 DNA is TGTGCCAGCAGCCAAAACTCGGACCTTACAGATACGCAGTATTTT. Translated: CASSQNSDLTDTQYF.

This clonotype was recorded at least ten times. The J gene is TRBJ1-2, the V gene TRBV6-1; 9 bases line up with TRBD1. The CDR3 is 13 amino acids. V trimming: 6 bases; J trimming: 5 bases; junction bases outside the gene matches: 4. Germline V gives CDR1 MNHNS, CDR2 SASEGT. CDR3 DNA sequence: TGTGCCAGCAGGAGACAGGGGGAGTATGGCTACACCTTC. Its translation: CASRRQGEYGYTF.

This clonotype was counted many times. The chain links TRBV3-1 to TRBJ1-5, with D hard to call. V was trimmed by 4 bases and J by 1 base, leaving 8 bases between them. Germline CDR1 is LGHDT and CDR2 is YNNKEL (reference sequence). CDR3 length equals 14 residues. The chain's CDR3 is CASSPPESNQPQHF. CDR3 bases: TGTGCCAGCAGCCCGCCCGAGAGCAATCAGCCCCAGCATTTT.

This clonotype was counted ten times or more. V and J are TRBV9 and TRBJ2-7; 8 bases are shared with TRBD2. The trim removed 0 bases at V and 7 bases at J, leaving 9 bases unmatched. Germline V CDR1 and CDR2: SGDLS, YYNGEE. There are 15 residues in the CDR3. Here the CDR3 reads CASSVGSVPGGEQYF. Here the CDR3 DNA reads TGTGCCAGCAGCGTAGGTTCGGTGCCGGGGGGGGAGCAGTACTTC.

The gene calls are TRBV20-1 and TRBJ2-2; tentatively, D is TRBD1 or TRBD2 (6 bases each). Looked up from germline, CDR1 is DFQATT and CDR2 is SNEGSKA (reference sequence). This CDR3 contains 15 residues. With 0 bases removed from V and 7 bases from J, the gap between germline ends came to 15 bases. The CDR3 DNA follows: TGCAGTGCTAGAGATGGGGGGCAGAATCACGGGGAGCTGTTTTTT. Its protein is CSARDGGQNHGELFF.

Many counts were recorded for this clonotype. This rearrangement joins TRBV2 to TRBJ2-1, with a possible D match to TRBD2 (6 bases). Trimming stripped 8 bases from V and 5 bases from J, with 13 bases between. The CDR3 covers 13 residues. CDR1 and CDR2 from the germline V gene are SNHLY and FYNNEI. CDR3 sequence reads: CASGTEAHNEQFF. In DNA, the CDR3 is TGTGCCAGCGGGACTGAGGCGCACAATGAGCAGTTCTTC. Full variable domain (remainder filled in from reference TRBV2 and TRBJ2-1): EPEVTQTPSHQVTQMGQEVILRCVPISNHLYFYWYRQILGQKVEFLVSFYNNEISEKSEIFDDQFSVERPDGSNFTLKIRSTKLEDSAMYFCASGTEAHNEQFFGPGTRLTVL.

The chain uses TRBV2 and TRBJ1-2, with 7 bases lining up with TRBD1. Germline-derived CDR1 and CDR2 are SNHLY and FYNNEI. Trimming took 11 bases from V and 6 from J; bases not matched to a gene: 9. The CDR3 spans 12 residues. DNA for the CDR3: TGTGCCTGTACAGGGGTCTTTCATGGCTACACCTTC. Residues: CACTGVFHGYTF.

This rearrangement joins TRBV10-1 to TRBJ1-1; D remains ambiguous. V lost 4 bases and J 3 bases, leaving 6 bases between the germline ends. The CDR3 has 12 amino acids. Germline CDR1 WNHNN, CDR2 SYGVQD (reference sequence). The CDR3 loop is CASSGADTEAFF. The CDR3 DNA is TGCGCCAGCAGTGGGGCAGACACTGAAGCTTTCTTT.

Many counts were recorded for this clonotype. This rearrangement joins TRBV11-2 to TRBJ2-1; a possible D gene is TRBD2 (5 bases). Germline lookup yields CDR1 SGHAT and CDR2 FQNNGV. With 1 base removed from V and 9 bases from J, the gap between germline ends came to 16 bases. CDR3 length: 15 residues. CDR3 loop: CASSLAPLPAGEQFF. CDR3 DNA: TGTGCCAGCAGCTTAGCCCCACTCCCCGCGGGTGAGCAGTTCTTC.

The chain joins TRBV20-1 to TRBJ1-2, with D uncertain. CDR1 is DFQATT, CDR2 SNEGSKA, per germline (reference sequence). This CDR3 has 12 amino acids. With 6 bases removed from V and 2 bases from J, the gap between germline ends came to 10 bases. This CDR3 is CSASDDNYGYTF. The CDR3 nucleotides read TGCAGTGCATCGGATGACAACTATGGCTACACCTTC.

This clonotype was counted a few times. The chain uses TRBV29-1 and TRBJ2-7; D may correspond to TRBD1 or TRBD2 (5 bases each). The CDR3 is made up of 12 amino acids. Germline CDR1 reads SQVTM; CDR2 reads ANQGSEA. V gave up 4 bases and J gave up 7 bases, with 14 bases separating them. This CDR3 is CSVGAVGTEQYF. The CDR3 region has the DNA TGCAGCGTTGGAGCGGTGGGGACGGAGCAGTACTTC.

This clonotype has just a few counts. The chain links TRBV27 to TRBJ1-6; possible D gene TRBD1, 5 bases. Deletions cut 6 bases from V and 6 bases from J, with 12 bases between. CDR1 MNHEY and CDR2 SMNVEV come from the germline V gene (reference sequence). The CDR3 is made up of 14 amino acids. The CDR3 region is CASRRQGPNSPLHF. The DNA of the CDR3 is TGTGCCAGCAGAAGGCAGGGCCCTAATTCACCCCTCCACTTT.

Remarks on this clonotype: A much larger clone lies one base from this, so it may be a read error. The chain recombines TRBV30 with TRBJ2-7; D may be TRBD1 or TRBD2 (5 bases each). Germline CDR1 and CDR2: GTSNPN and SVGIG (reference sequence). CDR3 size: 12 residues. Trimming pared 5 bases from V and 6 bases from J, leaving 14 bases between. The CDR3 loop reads CAWGPDSGEQYF. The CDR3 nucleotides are TGTGCCTGGGGTCCTGACAGCGGCGAGCAGTACTTC. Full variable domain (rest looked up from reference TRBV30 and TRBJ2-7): SQTIHQWPATLVQPVGSPLSLECTVEGTSNPNLYWYRQAAGRGLQLLFYSVGIGQISSEVPQNLSASRPQDRQFILSSKKLLLSDSGFYLCAWGPDSGEQYFGPGTRLTVT.

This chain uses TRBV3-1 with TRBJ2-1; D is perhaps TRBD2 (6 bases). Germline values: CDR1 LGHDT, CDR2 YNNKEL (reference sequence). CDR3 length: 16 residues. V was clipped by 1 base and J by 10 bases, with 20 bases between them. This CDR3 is CASSQVMAGPVWEQFF. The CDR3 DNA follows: TGTGCCAGCAGCCAAGTGATGGCGGGACCGGTGTGGGAGCAGTTCTTC.

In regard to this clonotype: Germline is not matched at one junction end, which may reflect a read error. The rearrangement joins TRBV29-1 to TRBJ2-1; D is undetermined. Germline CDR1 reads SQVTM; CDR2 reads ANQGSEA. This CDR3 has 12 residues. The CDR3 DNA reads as TGCAGCGTTGAACTGGCGTACAATGAGCAGTCCTTC. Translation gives CSVELAYNEQSF.

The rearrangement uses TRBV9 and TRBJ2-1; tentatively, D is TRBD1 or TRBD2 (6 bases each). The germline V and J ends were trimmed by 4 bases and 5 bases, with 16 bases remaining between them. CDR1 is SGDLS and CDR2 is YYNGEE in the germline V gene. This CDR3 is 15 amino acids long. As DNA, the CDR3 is TGTGCCAGCAGCCCCCCAGGGGACTCAGACAATGAGCAGTTCTTC. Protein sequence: CASSPPGDSDNEQFF.

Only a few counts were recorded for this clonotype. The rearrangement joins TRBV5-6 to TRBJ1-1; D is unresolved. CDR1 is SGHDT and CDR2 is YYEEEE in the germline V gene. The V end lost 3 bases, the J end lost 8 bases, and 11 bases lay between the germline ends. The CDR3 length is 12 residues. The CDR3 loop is CASSSRTAEAFF. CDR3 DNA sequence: TGTGCCAGCAGCTCGAGGACGGCAGAAGCTTTCTTT.

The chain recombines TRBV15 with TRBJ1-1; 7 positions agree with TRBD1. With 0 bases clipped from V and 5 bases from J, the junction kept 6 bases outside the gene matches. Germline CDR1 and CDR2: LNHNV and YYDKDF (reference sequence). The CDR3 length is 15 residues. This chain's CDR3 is CATSREGQSRTEAFF. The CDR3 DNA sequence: TGTGCCACCAGCAGAGAGGGACAGTCGAGAACTGAAGCTTTCTTT.

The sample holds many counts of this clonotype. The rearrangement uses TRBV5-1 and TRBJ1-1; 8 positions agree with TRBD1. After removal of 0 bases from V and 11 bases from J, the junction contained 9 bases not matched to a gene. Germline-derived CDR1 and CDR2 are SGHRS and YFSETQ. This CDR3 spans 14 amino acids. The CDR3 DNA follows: TGCGCCAGCAGCTTGGATACAGGGGGAGGTATGGCTTTCTTT. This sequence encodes CASSLDTGGGMAFF.